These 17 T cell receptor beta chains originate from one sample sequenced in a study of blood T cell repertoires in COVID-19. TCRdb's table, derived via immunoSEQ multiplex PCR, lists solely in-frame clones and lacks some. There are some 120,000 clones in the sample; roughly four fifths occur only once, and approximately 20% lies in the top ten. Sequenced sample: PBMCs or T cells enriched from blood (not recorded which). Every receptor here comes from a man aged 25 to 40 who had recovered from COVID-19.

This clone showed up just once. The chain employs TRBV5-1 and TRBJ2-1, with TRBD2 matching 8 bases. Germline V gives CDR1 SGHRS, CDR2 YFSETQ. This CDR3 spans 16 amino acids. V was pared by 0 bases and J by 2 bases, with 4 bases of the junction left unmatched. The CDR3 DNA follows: TGCGCCAGCAGCTTGGAAGGGACTAGTACCTACAATGAGCAGTTCTTC. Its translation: CASSLEGTSTYNEQFF.

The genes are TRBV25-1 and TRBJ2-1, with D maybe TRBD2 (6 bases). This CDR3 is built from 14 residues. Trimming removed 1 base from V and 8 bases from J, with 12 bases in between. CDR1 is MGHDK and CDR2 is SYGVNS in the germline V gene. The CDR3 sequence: CASSESGTSDEQFF. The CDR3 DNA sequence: TGTGCCAGCAGTGAATCTGGGACTTCGGATGAGCAGTTCTTC. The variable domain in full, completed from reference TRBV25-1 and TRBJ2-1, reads EADIYQTPRYLVIGTGKKITLECSQTMGHDKMYWYQQDPGMELHLIHYSYGVNSTEKGDLSSESTVSRIRTEHFPLTLESARPSHTSQYLCASSESGTSDEQFFGPGTRLTVL.

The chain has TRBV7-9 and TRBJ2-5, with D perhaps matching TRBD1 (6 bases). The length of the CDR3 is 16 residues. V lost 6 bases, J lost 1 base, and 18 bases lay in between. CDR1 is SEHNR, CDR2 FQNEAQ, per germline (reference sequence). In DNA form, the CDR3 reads TGTGCCAGCAGTTCACAGGGTTTAAGGTCCCAAGAGACCCAGTACTTC. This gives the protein CASSSQGLRSQETQYF. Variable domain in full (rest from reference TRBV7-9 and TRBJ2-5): DTGVSQNPRHKITKRGQNVTFRCDPISEHNRLYWYRQTLGQGPEFLTYFQNEAQLEKSRLLSDRFSAERPKGSFSTLEIQRTEQGDSAMYLCASSSQGLRSQETQYFGPGTRLLVL.

In DNA form, the CDR3 reads TGCGCCAGCAGCTTGGCAGGGGACAGGGATGGCTACACCTTC. Amino acids: CASSLAGDRDGYTF. The chain combines TRBV5-1 with TRBJ1-2; TRBD1 aligns across 9 bases. The CDR3 runs 14 residues. Germline trimming cut 0 bases from V and 6 bases from J; bases unmatched to any gene: 3. Germline values: CDR1 SGHRS, CDR2 YFSETQ.

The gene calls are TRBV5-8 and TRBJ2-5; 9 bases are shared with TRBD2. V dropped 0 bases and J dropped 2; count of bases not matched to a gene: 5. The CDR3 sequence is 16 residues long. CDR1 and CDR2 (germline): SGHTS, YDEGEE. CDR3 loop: CASSLGERGVQETQYF. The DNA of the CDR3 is TGTGCCAGCAGCTTGGGGGAGCGGGGGGTTCAAGAGACCCAGTACTTC.

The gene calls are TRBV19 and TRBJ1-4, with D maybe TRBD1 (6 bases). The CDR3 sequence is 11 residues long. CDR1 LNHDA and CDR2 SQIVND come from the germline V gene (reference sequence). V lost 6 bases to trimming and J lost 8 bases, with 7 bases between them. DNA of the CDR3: TGTGCCAGTAGAGGGGGAGAAAAACTGTTTTTT. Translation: CASRGGEKLFF.

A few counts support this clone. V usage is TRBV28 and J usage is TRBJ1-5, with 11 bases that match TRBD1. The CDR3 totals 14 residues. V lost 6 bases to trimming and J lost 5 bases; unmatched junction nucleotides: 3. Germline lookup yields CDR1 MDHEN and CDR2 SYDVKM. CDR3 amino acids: CASSLGQGDQPQHF. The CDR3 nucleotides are TGTGCCAGCAGCCTGGGACAGGGGGATCAGCCCCAGCATTTT.

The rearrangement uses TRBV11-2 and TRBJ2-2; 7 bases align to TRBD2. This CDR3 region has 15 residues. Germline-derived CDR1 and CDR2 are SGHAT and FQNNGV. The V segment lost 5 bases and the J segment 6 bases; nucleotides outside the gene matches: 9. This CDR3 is CASSPAGVRAGELFF. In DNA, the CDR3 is TGTGCCAGCAGCCCGGCGGGGGTTCGCGCCGGGGAGCTGTTTTTT.

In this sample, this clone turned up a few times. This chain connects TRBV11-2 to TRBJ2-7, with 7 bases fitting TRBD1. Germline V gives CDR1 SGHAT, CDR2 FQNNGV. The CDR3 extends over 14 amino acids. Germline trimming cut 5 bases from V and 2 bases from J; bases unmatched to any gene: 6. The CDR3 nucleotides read TGTGCCAGCAGCCGGACAGGTGCTACCTACGAGCAGTACGTC. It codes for CASSRTGATYEQYV.

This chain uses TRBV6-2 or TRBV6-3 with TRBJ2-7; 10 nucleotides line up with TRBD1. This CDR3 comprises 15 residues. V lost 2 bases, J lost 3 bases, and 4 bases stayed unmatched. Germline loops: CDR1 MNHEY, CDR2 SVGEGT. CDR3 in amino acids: CASSYRGQGYYEQYV. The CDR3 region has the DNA TGTGCCAGCAGTTACAGGGGACAGGGGTACTACGAGCAGTACGTC.

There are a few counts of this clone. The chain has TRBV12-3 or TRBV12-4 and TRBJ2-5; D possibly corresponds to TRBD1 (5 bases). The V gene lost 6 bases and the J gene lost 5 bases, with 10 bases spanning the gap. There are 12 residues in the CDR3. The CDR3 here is CASRKGIETQYF. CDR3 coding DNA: TGTGCCAGCAGGAAGGGGATTGAGACCCAGTACTTC.

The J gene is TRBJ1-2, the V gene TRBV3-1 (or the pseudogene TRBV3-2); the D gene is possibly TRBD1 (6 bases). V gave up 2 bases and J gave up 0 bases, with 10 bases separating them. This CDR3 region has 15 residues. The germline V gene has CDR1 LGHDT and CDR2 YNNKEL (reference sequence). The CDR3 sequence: CASSQTPGANYGYTF. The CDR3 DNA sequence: TGTGCCAGCAGCCAAACCCCAGGGGCTAACTATGGCTACACCTTC.

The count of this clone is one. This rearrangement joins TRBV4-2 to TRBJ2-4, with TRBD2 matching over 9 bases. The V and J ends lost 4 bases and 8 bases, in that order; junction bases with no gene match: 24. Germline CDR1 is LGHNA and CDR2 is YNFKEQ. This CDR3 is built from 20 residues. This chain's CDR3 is CASSRKLPSAGGGALDIQYF. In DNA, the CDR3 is TGTGCCAGCAGCCGGAAGCTCCCCTCTGCTGGCGGGGGGGCCTTGGACATTCAGTACTTC.

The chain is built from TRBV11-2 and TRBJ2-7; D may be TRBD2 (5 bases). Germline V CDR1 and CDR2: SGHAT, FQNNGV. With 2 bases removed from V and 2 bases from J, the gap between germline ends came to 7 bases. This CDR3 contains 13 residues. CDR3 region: CASSLYGAYEQYV. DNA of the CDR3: TGTGCCAGCAGCTTATACGGGGCCTACGAGCAGTACGTC.

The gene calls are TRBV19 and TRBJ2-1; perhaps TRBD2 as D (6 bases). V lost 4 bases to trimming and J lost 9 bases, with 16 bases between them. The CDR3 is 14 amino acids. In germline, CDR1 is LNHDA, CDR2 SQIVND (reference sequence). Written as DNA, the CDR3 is TGTGCCAGTAGTACCGGGGACTCCTTAGGTGAGCAGTTCTTC. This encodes CASSTGDSLGEQFF.

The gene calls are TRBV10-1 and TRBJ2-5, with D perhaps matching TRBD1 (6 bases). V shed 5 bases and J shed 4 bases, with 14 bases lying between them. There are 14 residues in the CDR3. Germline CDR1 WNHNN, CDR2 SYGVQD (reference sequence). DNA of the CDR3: TGCGCCAGCAGTCCCGGACAGTCGGGAGAGACCCAGTACTTC. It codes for CASSPGQSGETQYF.

CDR3: CASSPVGAGENSGELFF. The CDR3, as DNA: TGTGCCAGCAGTCCCGTAGGAGCGGGAGAGAATAGCGGGGAGCTGTTTTTT. V gene TRBV6-6 combines with J gene TRBJ2-2, with TRBD2 matching 8 bases. The CDR3 runs to 17 residues. Trimming took 5 bases from V and 7 from J; bases not matched to a gene: 15. Germline CDR1 and CDR2: MNHNY and SVGAGI (reference sequence).